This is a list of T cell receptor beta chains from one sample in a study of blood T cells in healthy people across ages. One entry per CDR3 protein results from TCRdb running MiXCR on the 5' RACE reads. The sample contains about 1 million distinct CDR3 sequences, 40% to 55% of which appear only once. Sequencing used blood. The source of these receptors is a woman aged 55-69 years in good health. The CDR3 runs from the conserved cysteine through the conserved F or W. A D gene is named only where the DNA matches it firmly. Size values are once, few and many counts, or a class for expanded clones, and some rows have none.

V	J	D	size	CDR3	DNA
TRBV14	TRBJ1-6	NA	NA	CASSQETGSSPLHF	TGTGCCAGCAGCCAAGAAACAGGGTCATCACCCCTCCACTTT
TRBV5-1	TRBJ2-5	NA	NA	CASSLEHTTGETQYF	TGCGCCAGCAGCTTGGAGCACACTACGGGCGAGACCCAGTACTTC
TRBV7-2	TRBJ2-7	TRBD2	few	CASSLASLAVSNEQYF	TGTGCCAGCAGCTTAGCCAGCCTAGCGGTGTCCAACGAGCAGTACTTC
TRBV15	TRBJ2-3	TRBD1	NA	CATSWQGALRDTQYF	TGTGCCACCAGCTGGCAGGGGGCGCTGAGAGATACGCAGTATTTT
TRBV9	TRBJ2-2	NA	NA	CASSVGRPTGELFF	TGTGCCAGCAGCGTAGGGCGGCCTACCGGGGAGCTGTTTTTT
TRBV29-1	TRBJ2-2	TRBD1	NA	CSVVRDHRGKTGELFF	TGCAGCGTTGTGAGAGACCACAGGGGAAAAACCGGGGAGCTGTTTTTT
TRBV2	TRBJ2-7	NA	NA	CASSVGQIDYEQYF	TGTGCCAGCAGTGTGGGCCAGATAGACTACGAGCAGTACTTC
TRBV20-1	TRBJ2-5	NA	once	CSARVASEETQYF	TGCAGTGCTAGAGTCGCTAGCGAAGAGACCCAGTACTTC
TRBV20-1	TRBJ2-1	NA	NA	CSAGGAWENEQFF	TGCAGTGCTGGGGGCGCGTGGGAGAATGAGCAGTTCTTC
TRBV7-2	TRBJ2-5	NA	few	CASSWGRETQYF	TGTGCCAGCAGCTGGGGGCGGGAGACCCAGTACTTC
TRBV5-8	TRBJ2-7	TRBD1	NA	CASSLKTGLVYEQYF	TGTGCCAGCAGCTTAAAGACAGGGTTGGTCTACGAGCAGTACTTC
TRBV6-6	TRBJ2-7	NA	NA	CASTLSPLREQYF	TGTGCCAGCACTCTGTCCCCGTTGCGCGAGCAGTACTTC
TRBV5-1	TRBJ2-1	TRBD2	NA	CASSGASGSYNEQFF	TGCGCCAGCAGCGGGGCTAGCGGCTCCTACAATGAGCAGTTCTTC
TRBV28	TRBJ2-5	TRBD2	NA	CASSTPSGRIETQYF	TGTGCCAGCAGTACCCCTAGCGGGAGGATCGAGACCCAGTACTTC
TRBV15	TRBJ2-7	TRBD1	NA	CATSRAETGPPSEQYF	TGTGCCACCAGCAGAGCGGAGACAGGGCCCCCCTCCGAGCAGTACTTC
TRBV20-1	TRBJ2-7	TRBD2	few	CSALPASGSYEQYF	TGCAGTGCTCTCCCGGCTAGCGGCTCCTACGAGCAGTACTTC
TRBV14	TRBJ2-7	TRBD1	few	CASSQERTGRREQYF	TGTGCCAGCAGCCAAGAGAGGACAGGTCGTCGCGAGCAGTACTTC
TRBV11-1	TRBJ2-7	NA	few	CASSSQERFYEQYF	TGTGCCAGCAGCTCCCAGGAAAGGTTCTACGAGCAGTACTTC
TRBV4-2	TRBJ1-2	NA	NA	CASSPGRLNRDYGYTF	TGTGCCAGCAGCCCCGGACGCTTGAACCGGGACTATGGCTACACCTTC